The 29 T cell receptor beta chains below were found in one sample sequenced in a study of cytomegalovirus exposure and HLA in healthy donors. 60 Vbeta and 13 Jbeta primers were used in PCR. The protocol was immunoSEQ multiplex PCR, while the TCRdb copy is restricted to in-frame clones and leaves out a portion. The sample holds 150,000 to 200,000 clones, around 75% seen once. Sample: PBMCs. Every receptor here comes from a male donor in good health and CMV-seronegative.

This clone was counted only a few times. V is TRBV4-1 and J is TRBJ1-1; D possibly corresponds to TRBD1 (6 bases). V shed 2 bases and J shed 8 bases, with 15 bases lying between them. The CDR3 loop spans 14 amino acids. The germline V gene has CDR1 MGHRA and CDR2 YSYEKL. This CDR3 reads CASSQHGPTGEAFF. DNA of the CDR3: TGCGCCAGCAGCCAACACGGACCAACAGGGGAAGCTTTCTTT.

The CDR3 sequence: CASSERGLGLLSEQYF. The CDR3 nucleotides read TGTGCCAGCAGTGAAAGGGGGCTGGGACTCTTATCCGAGCAGTACTTC. The chain joins TRBV6-1 to TRBJ2-5; maybe TRBD1 (7 bases). The J call may be faulty, since TRBJ2-7 better matches the DNA end. CDR1 is MNHNS and CDR2 is SASEGT in the germline V gene. The CDR3 is made up of 16 amino acids.

The CDR3 bases are TGTGCCAGCAGCATCGACACGGACTACGAGCAGTACTTC. As protein: CASSIDTDYEQYF. This rearrangement joins TRBV7-7 to TRBJ2-7; no firm D call. V shed 5 bases and J shed 3 bases, with 11 bases lying between them. CDR1 SSHAT and CDR2 FNYEAQ come from the germline V gene (reference sequence). The CDR3 spans 13 residues.

The chain's CDR3 is CASSMTGNREKLFF. The CDR3 DNA is TGTGCCAGCAGCATGACAGGAAACCGTGAAAAACTGTTTTTT. V is TRBV5-8 and J is TRBJ1-4, with D tentatively TRBD1 (6 bases). CDR1 is SGHTS and CDR2 is YDEGEE in the germline V gene. The ends were cut back, 4 bases at V and 7 bases at J, with 14 bases in the middle. The CDR3 loop spans 14 amino acids.

The chain has TRBV6-6 and TRBJ2-5; 7 bases fit TRBD2. CDR1 is MNHNY and CDR2 is SVGAGI in the germline V gene (reference sequence). The CDR3 loop spans 14 amino acids. Trimming at V came to 0 bases and at J to 2 bases, leaving 0 bases not matched to a gene. The CDR3 here is CASSYSGGQETQYF. For the CDR3, the DNA is TGTGCCAGCAGTTACTCCGGGGGGCAAGAGACCCAGTACTTC.

V usage is TRBV7-9 and J usage is TRBJ2-5, with a possible D match to TRBD1 (6 bases). This CDR3 spans 14 amino acids. V was cut by 4 bases and J by 1 base, with 10 bases left in between. The germline V gene has CDR1 SEHNR and CDR2 FQNEAQ (reference sequence). The CDR3 DNA is TGTGCCAGCAGCTCTGTACAGGGCCAAGAGACCCAGTACTTC. This translates into CASSSVQGQETQYF.

This clone was seen once. The genes are TRBV5-4 and TRBJ1-4; 9 nucleotides line up with TRBD1. CDR1 and CDR2 from the germline V gene are SGHNT and YYREEE (reference sequence). V was clipped by 2 bases and J by 7 bases; unmatched bases: 3. CDR3 size: 14 residues. CDR3 sequence reads: CASSLTGGGEKLFF. Here the CDR3 DNA reads TGTGCCAGCAGCTTAACAGGGGGCGGTGAAAAACTGTTTTTT. Combining the CDR3 with reference TRBV5-4 and TRBJ1-4 gives the whole variable domain ETGVTQSPTHLIKTRGQQVTLRCSSQSGHNTVSWYQQALGQGPQFIFQYYREEENGRGNFPPRFSGLQFPNYSSELNVNALELDDSALYLCASSLTGGGEKLFFGSGTQLSVL.

The chain is built from TRBV2 and TRBJ1-5, with 7 nucleotides matching TRBD1. The CDR3 covers 14 residues. From germline, CDR1 is SNHLY and CDR2 FYNNEI. Trimming took 2 bases from V and 6 from J; bases not matched to a gene: 4. CDR3 DNA sequence: TGTGCCAGCAGTGAAAAAGGGGGCCCTCAGCCCCAGCATTTT. Translating gives CASSEKGGPQPQHF.

This chain joins TRBV10-3 and TRBJ1-2; tentatively, D is TRBD1 (5 bases). Germline V gives CDR1 ENHRY, CDR2 SYGVKD. The CDR3 sequence is 16 residues long. V was clipped by 0 bases and J by 5 bases, with 16 bases between them. The CDR3 DNA sequence: TGTGCCATCAGTGAGTCGCATAACCTGGGGCTGTATGGCTACACCTTC. Translated: CAISESHNLGLYGYTF.

This chain links TRBV2 with TRBJ1-1; 9 bases are a match to TRBD1. Germline CDR1 and CDR2: SNHLY and FYNNEI. CDR3 length equals 17 residues. Trimming cost V 6 bases and J 1 base; bases outside gene matches: 12. The CDR3, as DNA: TGTGCCAGCAGGGGCGGACAGGGGCGAAAGCGGAACACTGAAGCTTTCTTT. It specifies CASRGGQGRKRNTEAFF.

This clone was counted only a few times. The chain uses TRBV2 and TRBJ1-4, with D perhaps matching TRBD1 (6 bases). V gave up 5 bases and J gave up 6 bases, with 16 bases separating them. Germline CDR1 is SNHLY and CDR2 is FYNNEI. The CDR3 covers 15 residues. CDR3 in amino acids: CASSKSRDNYEKLFF. The CDR3 DNA sequence: TGTGCCAGCAGTAAGTCCCGGGACAACTATGAAAAACTGTTTTTT.

The sample holds a few counts of this clone. This chain connects TRBV14 to TRBJ1-4; 7 bases match TRBD1. Germline V lookup: CDR1 SGHDN, CDR2 FVKESK. CDR3 length equals 16 residues. V shed 5 bases, J shed 8 bases, and the junction held 14 bases outside the gene matches. This CDR3 is CASSDYQGGVREKLFF. CDR3 DNA: TGTGCCAGCAGCGACTACCAAGGGGGCGTCCGGGAAAAACTGTTTTTT.

The chain has TRBV18 and TRBJ1-3; 9 positions agree with TRBD1. With V trimmed by 3 bases and J by 0 bases, 9 bases remained unmatched. Germline V gene data show CDR1 as KGHSH and CDR2 as LQKENI. The CDR3 is 18 amino acids. DNA for the CDR3: TGTGCCAGCTCACCCCCGGGACAGGGCTTCAGCTCTGGAAACACCATATATTTT. Amino acid sequence: CASSPPGQGFSSGNTIYF.

The chain combines TRBV6-4 with TRBJ1-1, with 7 nucleotides matching TRBD1. The junction had 8 bases not matched to a gene; V was cut back by 6 bases and J by 7 bases. The germline gives CDR1 MRHNA, CDR2 SNTAGT. This CDR3 contains 13 residues. CDR3 residues: CASSADRDSEAFF. CDR3 nucleotides: TGTGCCAGCAGCGCCGACAGGGATAGTGAAGCTTTCTTT.

The gene calls are TRBV4-2 and TRBJ1-2; maybe TRBD1 (6 bases). Trimming took off 3 bases at V and 7 bases at J, with 18 bases between the two ends. CDR3 length equals 15 residues. Looked up from germline, CDR1 is LGHNA and CDR2 is YNFKEQ. The CDR3 DNA reads as TGTGCCAGCAGCCAGGGCCCCAACAGGGAACGTGGCTACACCTTC. It encodes CASSQGPNRERGYTF.

This clone was seen only once. V usage is TRBV5-4 and J usage is TRBJ2-7; D gene ambiguous. The CDR3 is made up of 13 amino acids. The V end was cut by 0 bases, the J end by 3 bases, with 7 bases between. The V gene's germline CDR1 is SGHNT and CDR2 YYREEE (reference sequence). The CDR3 sequence is CASSLDRYYEQYF. DNA for the CDR3: TGTGCCAGCAGCTTGGACAGATACTACGAGCAGTACTTC. Full variable domain (rest looked up from reference TRBV5-4 and TRBJ2-7): ETGVTQSPTHLIKTRGQQVTLRCSSQSGHNTVSWYQQALGQGPQFIFQYYREEENGRGNFPPRFSGLQFPNYSSELNVNALELDDSALYLCASSLDRYYEQYFGPGTRLTVT.

This chain uses TRBV4-1 with TRBJ2-3; TRBD2 matches 9 bases. Trimming at V came to 4 bases and at J to 2 bases, leaving 7 bases not matched to a gene. CDR3 length: 16 residues. The V gene's germline CDR1 is MGHRA and CDR2 YSYEKL. CDR3 in amino acids: CASSRVAGEDTDTQYF. In nucleotides, the CDR3 is TGCGCCAGCAGCCGGGTAGCGGGGGAAGACACAGATACGCAGTATTTT.

This sequence joins TRBV5-1 and TRBJ2-7, with 15 bases matching TRBD2. The length of the CDR3 is 18 residues. CDR1 is SGHRS and CDR2 is YFSETQ in the germline V gene. V trimming: 5 bases; J trimming: 4 bases; junction bases outside the gene matches: 13. CDR3 sequence: CASRIGLAGGHSVYEQYF. The CDR3, as DNA: TGCGCCAGCAGGATCGGACTAGCGGGGGGGCATAGTGTGTACGAGCAGTACTTC.

The chain has TRBV10-2 and TRBJ2-7; D possibly corresponds to TRBD2 (6 bases). Germline V gene lookup returns CDR1 WSHSY and CDR2 SAAADI. V lost 5 bases and J 3 bases, leaving 14 bases between the germline ends. The CDR3 covers 14 residues. The chain's CDR3 is CASSSLGGNYEQYF. In nucleotides, the CDR3 is TGCGCCAGCAGTTCCTTGGGCGGGAACTACGAGCAGTACTTC.

The V call is TRBV6-5, the J call TRBJ1-1; D unresolved. Germline assignment: CDR1 MNHEY and CDR2 SVGAGI. V lost 3 bases and J lost 0, with 14 bases in between. The CDR3 runs to 16 residues. The CDR3 region is CASSYRRETLNTEAFF. In nucleotides, the CDR3 is TGTGCCAGCAGTTATCGCCGGGAAACCCTGAACACTGAAGCTTTCTTT.

A single count supports this clone. The chain carries TRBV7-6 and TRBJ2-2, with D perhaps matching TRBD1 (6 bases). Trimming took off 2 bases at V and 6 bases at J, with 16 bases between the two ends. CDR3 size: 16 residues. CDR1 is SGHVS and CDR2 is FNYEAQ in the germline V gene. CDR3 sequence (DNA): TGTGCCAGCAGCTTACGGGACACGGTTCGTTCCGGGGAGCTGTTTTTT. Translating it yields CASSLRDTVRSGELFF. Drawing the rest from reference TRBV7-6 and TRBJ2-2, the complete variable domain is GAGVSQSPRYKVTKRGQDVALRCDPISGHVSLYWYRQALGQGPEFLTYFNYEAQQDKSGLPNDRFSAERPEGSISTLTIQRTEQRDSAMYRCASSLRDTVRSGELFFGEGSRLTVL.

The chain joins TRBV7-6 to TRBJ2-7, with 7 nucleotides matching TRBD2. The V segment lost 4 bases and the J segment 0 bases; nucleotides outside the gene matches: 6. The CDR3 is 15 amino acids. Per germline, CDR1 SGHVS and CDR2 FNYEAQ. The CDR3 nucleotides read TGTGCCAGCAGCTCCGGGAGGAGGAGCTCCTACGAGCAGTACTTC. The encoded protein is CASSSGRRSSYEQYF.

The genes are TRBV19 and TRBJ1-1, with D tentatively TRBD1 (6 bases). Germline CDR1 reads LNHDA; CDR2 reads SQIVND (reference sequence). The CDR3 length is 14 residues. V was clipped by 4 bases and J by 4 bases, with 13 bases between them. This chain's CDR3 is CASSRTARRTEAFF. CDR3 bases: TGTGCCAGTAGTAGGACAGCGCGGCGCACTGAAGCTTTCTTT.

This clone was counted once. The rearrangement links TRBV6-5 to TRBJ2-2; 10 nucleotides line up with TRBD1. With V trimmed by 4 bases and J by 6 bases, 5 bases remained unmatched. This CDR3 has 15 amino acids. CDR1 is MNHEY, CDR2 SVGAGI, per germline. The CDR3 loop is CASSSPGTGAGELFF. CDR3 DNA sequence: TGTGCCAGCAGTTCACCCGGGACAGGGGCCGGGGAGCTGTTTTTT.

The rearrangement uses TRBV5-1 and TRBJ2-3, with TRBD1 matching over 9 bases. The CDR3 is made up of 15 amino acids. Trimming cost V 3 bases and J 0 bases; bases outside gene matches: 2. Germline assignment: CDR1 SGHRS and CDR2 YFSETQ. CDR3 sequence reads: CASSSGTGSTDTQYF. The CDR3 DNA sequence: TGCGCCAGCAGCTCCGGGACAGGGAGCACAGATACGCAGTATTTT.

The rearrangement links TRBV9 to TRBJ1-3; no clear D gene. Germline V gives CDR1 SGDLS, CDR2 YYNGEE. Trimming cost V 4 bases and J 3 bases, with 14 bases left between them. The CDR3 is made up of 15 amino acids. CDR3 sequence: CASSPNRGFGNTIYF. CDR3 in DNA: TGTGCCAGCAGCCCAAATCGCGGTTTTGGAAACACCATATATTTT.

The chain carries TRBV11-2 and TRBJ2-5, with 7 bases that match TRBD1. Trimming at V came to 5 bases and at J to 4 bases, leaving 4 bases not matched to a gene. This CDR3 comprises 13 residues. Per germline, CDR1 SGHAT and CDR2 FQNNGV. The CDR3 nucleotides read TGTGCCAGCAGCCAGAACAGGGGAGAGACCCAGTACTTC. It encodes CASSQNRGETQYF. The full variable domain, in which reference TRBV11-2 and TRBJ2-5 provide the parts outside the CDR3, is EAGVAQSPRYKIIEKRQSVAFWCNPISGHATLYWYQQILGQGPKLLIQFQNNGVVDDSQLPKDRFSAERLKGVDSTLKIQPAKLEDSAVYLCASSQNRGETQYFGPGTRLLVL.

In DNA form, the CDR3 reads TGTGCCAGCAGCCTTTGGACTAGCGGGGCGGTGGAGAACATTCAGTACTTC. It is translated as CASSLWTSGAVENIQYF. V is TRBV11-2 and J is TRBJ2-4, with 12 positions matching TRBD2. In germline, CDR1 is SGHAT, CDR2 FQNNGV. V lost 5 bases to trimming and J lost 7 bases; unmatched junction nucleotides: 12. The CDR3 spans 17 residues.

In the case of this clone: Compared with germline, one end of the junction differs, possibly owing to a read error. The V and J genes are TRBV19 and TRBJ2-2; D not certain. CDR3 length equals 14 residues. Germline V gene lookup returns CDR1 LNHDA and CDR2 SQIVND (reference sequence). The CDR3 reads CASNIGQNTGELFF. CDR3 sequence (DNA): TGTGCCAGTAATATAGGGCAGAACACCGGGGAGCTGTTTTTT.